Below, one TCR beta chain is given with its context. The record has no base qualities; no much larger clone is one base away. The data belong to a study of graft-versus-host responses after intestinal transplantation (dated by TCRdb to about 2021). With respect to the entire study: The transplants that recipients got were multivisceral, liver-intestinal, or isolated intestinal. Anti-thymocyte globulin induction was given to all recipients, followed by maintenance tacrolimus and steroids for two to four years. After intestinal transplantation, graft-versus-host and host-versus-graft alloreactive T cell clones in the graft, circulation and bone marrow were tracked using bulk TCR-beta CDR3 sequencing. To identify alloreactive clones, pre-transplant mixed lymphocyte reaction products were sequenced and compared with unstimulated pre-transplant donor and recipient T cells. Of the roughly 24 intestinal transplant recipients enrolled in the cohort, one of whom was a retransplant, a few patients without pretransplant specimens were excluded. Donor T cell macrochimerism was defined as a peak of at least 4% donor T cells among recipient peripheral blood mononuclear cells. Instead of going to the commercial service, samples from a few later patients were sequenced in-house on an Illumina MiSeq and processed with MiXCR.

Including the terminal cysteine and phenylalanine, the CDR3 comprises 17 residues. The sequence is cut down to CDR3 DNA, 51 bases in frame from base 1. The protocol used for the library was the immunoSEQ multiplex PCR assay. For most patients, genomic DNA was isolated with the Qiagen DNeasy Blood and Tissue Kit and shipped frozen to Adaptive Biotechnologies for TCR sequencing. For most patients, high-throughput TCR-beta CDR3 sequencing of genomic DNA was performed by Adaptive Biotechnologies. Per the source publication's procedure: Adaptive's ImmunoSEQ software supplied the TCR sequencing data for 18 patients, while MiXCR and VDJtools were used to process a few other patients. To correct CD4 versus CD8 sorting errors, sequences present in both subsets at a frequency ratio below 5:1 were removed. Because the origin of CDR3 nucleotide sequences shared between donor and recipient could not be assigned, those sequences were removed. At least 2-fold expansion over unstimulated cells and a minimum CFSE-low frequency of 0.002% (template counts) or 0.001% (read counts) were required for clones to be classified as alloreactive. Clones detected in sequenced pre-transplant spleen, lymph node, or MLR CFSE-low populations of the donor or recipient were defined as mappable. Cumulative frequency of alloreactive clones was calculated as a percentage of all sequences weighted by copy number. TCRdb re-hosts the immuneACCESS table, in-frame sequences only. Its copies lack some clones; in the studies checked, an unresolved V gene accounts for under half of them, and the cause for the rest is not known. V, J and clone size reflect that table, while D and trimming were determined from the DNA. For this sample the table gives about 20,000 clones, of which under 50% were detected only once. 0.88% of the sample belongs to the ten largest clones.

Points the paper makes about the study in general: Conclusions were limited by the relatively low number and heterogeneity of intestinal transplant patients. High GvH to HvG T cell clonal ratios were observed in the allografts of patients with donor T cell macrochimerism. Early after transplant, declines in HvG clones were associated with peak levels of circulating GvH clones. GvH clones were found in recipient bone marrow, and some of the GvH clones appeared earlier in ileal mucosa or blood, which is consistent with an intestinal mucosal origin.

The meaning of the sample's time point label: cells obtained before transplantation from donor or recipient. In mixed lymphocyte reactions, approximately 200,000 CFSE-labeled pre-transplant responders were plated with approximately 200,000 irradiated violet-dye-labeled stimulators and cultured for about 6 days. Proliferating CD3+CD4+CFSE-low and CD3+CD8+CFSE-low responder cells were FACS-sorted on a BD Influx sorter after the mixed lymphocyte reaction. The chain was built from TRBV12-2 and TRBJ1-6; the D call in the table, TRBD1, was not verified against the DNA. TRBV12-2 is labeled a pseudogene. The specimen comprised alloreactive CD4+ T cells from a mixed lymphocyte reaction culture, sampled before intestinal transplant. The meaning of the sample's cell subset or site label: CFSE-low proliferating T cells sorted from roughly 6-day pre-transplant mixed lymphocyte reaction (GvH or HvG direction). This receptor was obtained from a human patient who received an intestinal transplant. The nucleotides are TGTGCAAGTCGCTTAGAATATATCGGACAGGATAATTCACCCCTCCACTTT. This yields the protein CASRLEYIGQDNSPLHF.